The T cell receptor (beta chain) under discussion was sequenced for a study of blood T cell repertoires in COVID-19. Overall study: Acute and convalescent COVID-19 specimens originated in the United States, Italy and Spain. PBMCs, B-cell-depleted T cells, or T cells provided the cDNA or gDNA that made up the material.

In the source study's methods: Reference gene primer amplification in the assay estimated nucleated cell counts. Libraries were prepared by immunoSEQ multiplex PCR; TCRdb keeps only in-frame clonotypes and omits some of them. V and J calls and clone size follow that table, whereas D and trimming were derived from the DNA. The sample records over 150,000 clones, approximately 80% being singletons. This CDR3 is built from 15 residues. Germline values: CDR1 MDHEN, CDR2 SYDVKM. The ends were cut back, 8 bases at V and 0 bases at J, with 13 bases in the middle. This TCR came from a woman in her forties or fifties with acute or convalescent COVID-19. The rearrangement joins TRBV28 to TRBJ1-4; D not resolved. The sequenced sample was peripheral blood. The CDR3 nucleotides are TGTGCCAGCCAGCGTGGAGGAGCAACTAATGAAAAACTGTTTTTT. Protein sequence: CASQRGGATNEKLFF.